The 8 T cell receptor beta chains below all came from one sample that was sequenced in a study of T cells in women clearing cervical HPV infection. Sequenced by immunoSEQ multiplex PCR; TCRdb stores in-frame clones only, minus some. Reported are roughly 22,000 clones; the ten largest clones contain more than 9%. The sequencing sample was made of blood buffy coat. The receptors derive from a woman aged 18-70 years with a cervical HPV16 infection that either progressed to CIN3+ or cleared (not recorded which).

A remark on this clone: At one boundary the junction diverges from the germline segment, which might be a read error. The read falls 3 residues short of the CDR3 end, and the missing part is taken from the germline J gene. This chain connects TRBV7-2 to TRBJ1-2; D gene ambiguous. This CDR3 has 15 amino acids. Germline CDR1 and CDR2: SGHTA and FQGNSA. This CDR3 is CASRLADGSFGDYTF. Partial CDR3 DNA: TGTGCCAGCAGATTAGCGGATGGATCTTTCGGGGAC.

Concerning this clone itself: Coverage ceases 3 residues before the CDR3 finishes, and the germline J gene fills in the end. The chain links TRBV30 to TRBJ2-5; 7 bases are shared with TRBD2. V gave up 3 bases and J gave up 0 bases; unmatched junction bases: 16. The germline V gene encodes CDR1 GTSNPN and CDR2 SVGIG (reference sequence). The CDR3 is 18 residues long. The CDR3 protein is CAWSVFEIAGKNQETQYF. Incomplete CDR3 DNA: TGTGCCTGGAGCGTATTTGAGATAGCGGGTAAAAACCAAGAGACC.

This clone shows up as medium-sized by frequency. With the read ending 3 residues before the CDR3 end, the germline J gene is used to fill in that end. V is TRBV19 and J is TRBJ2-5; 12 nucleotides agree with TRBD2. CDR3 size: 17 residues. The V and J ends lost 5 bases and 4 bases, in that order; junction bases with no gene match: 11. Looked up from germline, CDR1 is LNHDA and CDR2 is SQIVND (reference sequence). CDR3 DNA (partial): TGTGCCAGTAGTCAACGGCCTAGCGGGAGGGGGGGAGAGACC. Translated: CASSQRPSGRGGET. In full, the CDR3 is CASSQRPSGRGGETQYF.

Remarks on this clone: The CDR3 end falls 3 residues outside the read, so it is completed with the germline J gene. V usage is TRBV24-1 and J usage is TRBJ2-1, with 8 bases aligning to TRBD1. This CDR3 is 14 amino acids long. V lost 0 bases and J lost 9; bases outside the gene matches: 3. The germline CDR1 and CDR2 sequences are KGHDR and SFDVKD. The part of the CDR3 DNA that was read is TGTGCCACCAGTGATTTGTGGACAGGGACTGAG. It specifies CATSDLWTGTE. The full CDR3 protein reads CATSDLWTGTEQFF.

Comments on this clone: The read ends 3 residues shy of where the CDR3 ends; the end is completed using the germline J gene. The rearrangement links TRBV7-9 to TRBJ2-4, with D possibly being TRBD1 (6 bases). CDR3 size: 13 residues. Germline V gene lookup returns CDR1 SEHNR and CDR2 FQNEAQ (reference sequence). The CDR3: CASSLAGAYGQYF. The covered CDR3 bases are TGTGCCAGCAGCTTGGCAGGGGCCTATGGT.

Note on this clone: The read ends 3 residues before the CDR3 terminus; that terminus is restored from the germline J gene. V is TRBV5-8 and J is TRBJ1-1; perhaps TRBD1 as D (5 bases). The V and J ends lost 1 base and 3 bases respectively, with 13 bases between them. This CDR3 is built from 15 residues. The germline V gene has CDR1 SGHTS and CDR2 YDEGEE. The CDR3 is CASSLRQGWYTEAFF. The CDR3 bases that were read are TGTGCCAGCAGCTTGCGTCAGGGATGGTACACTGAA.

As to this clone: The read terminates 3 residues ahead of where the CDR3 ends, so the germline J gene completes it. This chain uses TRBV6-1 with TRBJ2-7; D possibly corresponds to TRBD1 (7 bases). There are 15 residues in the CDR3. Trimming removed 4 bases at V and 6 bases at J, with 19 bases between. Germline V gene lookup returns CDR1 MNHNS and CDR2 SASEGT. The CDR3: CASSGRQGGLGEQYF. Partial CDR3 DNA: TGTGCCAGCAGTGGGCGACAGGGAGGATTGGGCGAG.

Worth noting for this clone: Read sequence stops 3 residues before the CDR3 end, and the germline J gene provides the missing end. The genes are TRBV19 and TRBJ1-2; possibly TRBD1 for D (5 bases). This CDR3 contains 15 residues. Per germline, CDR1 LNHDA and CDR2 SQIVND (reference sequence). CDR3 bases read: TGTGCCAGTACCCTTGGGCGGGGGGTAGCAGATACC. Its translation: CASTLGRGVADT. The complete CDR3 sequence is CASTLGRGVADTYTF.